This TCR beta chain comes out of a study of cytomegalovirus exposure and HLA in healthy donors. Study-level findings and limits: Excluded were some V segments that proved indistinguishable, including TRBV6-2 and TRBV6-3. Accurate prediction of HLA-A and HLA-B alleles (for most subjects) was reportedly achieved from TCR beta sequences. Using a false discovery rate of 0.05, a later analysis showed that 16,000 or so TCR beta sequences were associated with HLA alleles.

PCR employed 60 Vbeta and 13 Jbeta primers. In the original workflow: About 83 million unique TCR beta chains, about 12 million shared, were counted in a later analysis. Profiled with immunoSEQ multiplex PCR; TCRdb holds only in-frame clones, not every one. V and J calls and clone size are as listed in that table; D and trimming were resolved from the DNA. The sample records fewer than 90,000 clones, roughly 64% being singletons. On this clone: The antigen remains undetermined.

Germline values: CDR1 SGHRS, CDR2 YFSETQ. This CDR3 has 14 amino acids. The J segment lost 6 bases and the V segment lost 2 bases, leaving 5 bases of the junction unmatched. The TCR sequence derives from a man in his forties or fifties in good health and CMV-seropositive. The sequencing sample was made of PBMCs. V usage is TRBV5-1 and J usage is TRBJ1-3, with 7 bases matching TRBD1. CDR3 nucleotides: TGCGCCAGCAGCTTACAGGGGTTGGAAAACACCATATATTTT. This sequence encodes CASSLQGLENTIYF. The full variable domain, completed using reference TRBV5-1 and TRBJ1-3, is KAGVTQTPRYLIKTRGQQVTLSCSPISGHRSVSWYQQTPGQGLQFLFEYFSETQRNKGNFPGRFSGRQFSNSRSEMNVSTLELGDSALYLCASSLQGLENTIYFGEGSWLTVV.